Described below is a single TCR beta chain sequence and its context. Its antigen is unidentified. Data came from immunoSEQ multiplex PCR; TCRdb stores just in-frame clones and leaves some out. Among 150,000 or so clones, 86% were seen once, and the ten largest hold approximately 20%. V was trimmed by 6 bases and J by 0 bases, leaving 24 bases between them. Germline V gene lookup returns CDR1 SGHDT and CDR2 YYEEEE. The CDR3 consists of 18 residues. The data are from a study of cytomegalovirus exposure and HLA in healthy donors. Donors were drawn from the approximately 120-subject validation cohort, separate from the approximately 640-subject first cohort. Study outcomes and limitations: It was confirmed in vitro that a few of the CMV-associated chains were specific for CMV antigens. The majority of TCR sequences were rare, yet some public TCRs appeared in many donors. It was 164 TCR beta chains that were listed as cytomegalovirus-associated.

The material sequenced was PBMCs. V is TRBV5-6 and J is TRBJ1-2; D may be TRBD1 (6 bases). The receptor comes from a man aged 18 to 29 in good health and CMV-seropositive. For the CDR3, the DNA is TGTGCCAGCACCTCAGGGGCGGCGCAGAATCCCCCTAACTATGGCTACACCTTC. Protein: CASTSGAAQNPPNYGYTF.